The 18 T cell receptor beta chains in this list originate from one sample, sequenced in a study of blood T cell repertoires in COVID-19. Some clones are missing from TCRdb's copy, which holds only in-frame ones; the method was immunoSEQ multiplex PCR. This sample has 350,000 to 550,000 clones; 80% to 90% occur once, and the top ten carry approximately 4.3%. Specimen: peripheral blood. The receptor source for this set is a woman aged 25 to 45 with acute or convalescent COVID-19.

This clone has a handful of counts. This rearrangement joins TRBV5-1 to TRBJ1-2, with no clear D. The CDR3 runs 15 residues. The V and J ends lost 5 bases and 5 bases respectively, with 19 bases between them. The germline CDR1 and CDR2 sequences are SGHRS and YFSETQ. CDR3 nucleotides: TGCGCCAGCAGTCCGGAGGCCGGACGAGAATATGGCTACACCTTC. Protein product: CASSPEAGREYGYTF.

The J gene is TRBJ1-4, the V gene TRBV1; TRBD1, the table's D call, lacks a check against the DNA. TRBV1 is tagged as a pseudogene. This CDR3 has 15 residues. CDR3 sequence: CTSYLFDRLNEKLFF. As DNA, the CDR3 is TGCACCAGCTATTTGTTCGACAGACTTAATGAAAAACTGTTTTTT.

The chain employs TRBV5-6 and TRBJ2-7, with 14 bases that match TRBD2. CDR3 length: 17 amino acids. Trimming at V came to 4 bases and at J to 0 bases, leaving 6 bases not matched to a gene. Germline V lookup: CDR1 SGHDT, CDR2 YYEEEE. CDR3 sequence: CASSTTSGGAPSYEQYF. The CDR3 DNA reads TGTGCCAGCAGCACGACTAGCGGGGGGGCCCCCTCCTACGAGCAGTACTTC.

The chain employs TRBV11-3 and TRBJ2-7; 7 bases match TRBD2. The germline gives CDR1 SGHNT, CDR2 YENEEA. Trimming cost V 4 bases and J 6 bases; bases outside gene matches: 9. This CDR3 is built from 14 residues. DNA of the CDR3: TGTGCCAGCAGCTCAAGCCCGACGGGGGGCGAGCAGTACTTC. It encodes CASSSSPTGGEQYF.

A word on this clone: Within the sample, other DNA sequences also encode this same CDR3. V and J are TRBV18 and TRBJ1-3; D is possibly TRBD1 (5 bases). The CDR3 is 15 amino acids. Trimming removed 3 bases from V and 0 bases from J, with 9 bases in between. Germline-derived CDR1 and CDR2 are KGHSH and LQKENI. The CDR3 loop reads CASSPQGSSGNTIYF. CDR3 bases: TGTGCCAGCTCACCCCAGGGATCCTCTGGAAACACCATATATTTT. Complete variable domain (other parts from reference TRBV18 and TRBJ1-3): NAGVMQNPRHLVRRRGQEARLRCSPMKGHSHVYWYRQLPEEGLKFMVYLQKENIIDESGMPKERFSAEFPKEGPSILRIQQVVRGDSAAYFCASSPQGSSGNTIYFGEGSWLTVV.

The V gene is TRBV20-1, the J gene TRBJ1-5; D not certain. The CDR3 spans 9 residues. Germline CDR1 and CDR2: DFQATT and SNEGSKA (reference sequence). The V end was cut by 6 bases, the J end by 6 bases, with 3 bases between. DNA for the CDR3: TGCAGTGCCGGTCAGCCCCAGCATTTT. This translates into CSAGQPQHF.

The genes are TRBV4-2 and TRBJ2-1; 9 nucleotides match TRBD2. The CDR3 has 14 amino acids. The V segment lost 0 bases and the J segment 8 bases; nucleotides outside the gene matches: 2. Germline V gene data show CDR1 as LGHNA and CDR2 as YNFKEQ. CDR3 sequence: CASSQEKREDEQFF. CDR3 DNA sequence: TGTGCCAGCAGCCAAGAGAAGCGGGAGGATGAGCAGTTCTTC.

The CDR3 DNA reads as TGCGCCAGCAGCTTGGCCGGGGTGGGGACCGGGGAGCTGTTTTTT. It encodes CASSLAGVGTGELFF. The chain is built from TRBV5-1 and TRBJ2-2, with a possible D match to TRBD2 (5 bases). V was cut by 0 bases and J by 5 bases, with 11 bases left in between. Looked up from germline, CDR1 is SGHRS and CDR2 is YFSETQ. The CDR3 has 15 residues. Using reference TRBV5-1 and TRBJ2-2 for the parts outside the CDR3, the full variable domain is KAGVTQTPRYLIKTRGQQVTLSCSPISGHRSVSWYQQTPGQGLQFLFEYFSETQRNKGNFPGRFSGRQFSNSRSEMNVSTLELGDSALYLCASSLAGVGTGELFFGEGSRLTVL.

CDR3 nucleotide sequence: TGTGCCAGTAATTGGGCGGGGGCCGTCACAGATACGCAGTATTTT. Its protein product is CASNWAGAVTDTQYF. The rearrangement links TRBV19 to TRBJ2-3, with D perhaps TRBD2 (7 bases). Trimming took 7 bases from V and 2 from J, leaving 16 bases between them. The CDR3 runs 15 residues. CDR1 and CDR2 from the germline V gene are LNHDA and SQIVND (reference sequence).

J is TRBJ2-7 and V is TRBV7-2, with TRBD1 matching 11 bases. J was trimmed by 3 bases and V by 4 bases; bases with no gene match: 5. The germline V gene has CDR1 SGHTA and CDR2 FQGNSA. The CDR3 is 15 residues long. The CDR3 is CASSSQGTGGYEQYF. CDR3 coding DNA: TGTGCCAGCAGCTCCCAGGGGACAGGGGGCTACGAGCAGTACTTC.

This rearrangement joins TRBV7-3 to TRBJ1-1; D call uncertain. This CDR3 has 17 residues. The V end was cut by 2 bases, the J end by 0 bases, with 16 bases between. In germline, CDR1 is SGHTA, CDR2 FQGTGA. The CDR3 sequence is CASSLSRLGLMNTEAFF. The CDR3, as DNA: TGTGCCAGCAGCTTATCCAGACTCGGACTAATGAACACTGAAGCTTTCTTT.

The chain employs TRBV5-1 and TRBJ2-5, with 10 bases matching TRBD2. Germline trimming cut 4 bases from V and 2 bases from J; bases unmatched to any gene: 8. Germline V gene lookup returns CDR1 SGHRS and CDR2 YFSETQ. This CDR3 spans 16 amino acids. CDR3 loop: CASSPRTSGTQETQYF. The CDR3 nucleotides are TGCGCCAGCAGCCCCCGGACTAGCGGAACTCAAGAGACCCAGTACTTC.

CDR3: CASSSPGRGNQPQHF. The CDR3 nucleotides read TGTGCCAGCAGTTCCCCCGGGAGAGGCAATCAGCCCCAGCATTTT. V and J are TRBV28 and TRBJ1-5; D remains ambiguous. The CDR3 totals 15 residues. Germline lookup yields CDR1 MDHEN and CDR2 SYDVKM. The V and J ends lost 4 bases and 2 bases respectively, with 12 bases between them.

V and J are TRBV19 and TRBJ2-1; tentative D call: TRBD2 (6 bases). CDR3 length: 14 amino acids. The V gene's germline CDR1 is LNHDA and CDR2 SQIVND (reference sequence). V lost 5 bases and J 9 bases, leaving 17 bases between the germline ends. The CDR3 DNA reads as TGTGCCAGTAGTGCCTACGGGGAGGAACCTGAGCAGTTCTTC. Encoded protein: CASSAYGEEPEQFF. The whole variable domain, filled in from reference TRBV19 and TRBJ2-1, reads DGGITQSPKYLFRKEGQNVTLSCEQNLNHDAMYWYRQDPGQGLRLIYYSQIVNDFQKGDIAEGYSVSREKKESFPLTVTSAQKNPTAFYLCASSAYGEEPEQFFGPGTRLTVL.

This sequence joins TRBV12-3 or TRBV12-4 and TRBJ2-1; no clear D gene. This CDR3 is built from 12 residues. Trimming removed 5 bases at V and 7 bases at J, with 9 bases between. The CDR3 loop reads CASSPFPNEQFF. CDR3 DNA: TGTGCCAGCAGTCCCTTCCCTAATGAGCAGTTCTTC.

The chain couples TRBV5-1 to TRBJ2-3, with 9 bases aligning to TRBD1. V shed 3 bases, J shed 9 bases, and the junction held 8 bases outside the gene matches. The CDR3 consists of 14 residues. Germline lookup yields CDR1 SGHRS and CDR2 YFSETQ. CDR3 residues: CASSSGGQGSTQYF. The CDR3 DNA follows: TGCGCCAGCAGCTCCGGGGGACAGGGATCGACGCAGTATTTT.

The V gene is TRBV6-5, the J gene TRBJ1-1; D possibly corresponds to TRBD1 (5 bases). This CDR3 is 13 amino acids long. From germline, CDR1 is MNHEY and CDR2 SVGAGI. The CDR3 nucleotides are TGTTTGGGGGGGGACCTTCTGAACACTGAAGCTTTCTTT. It specifies CLGGDLLNTEAFF.

The genes are TRBV19 and TRBJ1-1; 7 bases align to TRBD1. Per the germline V gene, CDR1 is LNHDA and CDR2 is SQIVND (reference sequence). V lost 3 bases, J lost 4 bases, and 5 bases stayed unmatched. The length of the CDR3 is 14 residues. CDR3 nucleotides: TGTGCCAGTAGTATGACCTGGACAGGCACTGAAGCTTTCTTT. Encoded protein: CASSMTWTGTEAFF.